These T cell receptor beta chains were read from a single sample in a study of spatial heterogeneity in lung cancer. TCRdb processed the 5' RACE reads anew with MiXCR; each CDR3 protein has one entry. The data hold under 85,000 distinct CDR3 sequences, with under 8.5% observed a single time. The sequencing here drew on PBMCs, taken at surgery. The source is a male donor with early-stage non-small cell lung cancer. Each CDR3 is given with its conserved first and last residue. D genes are given only for firm matches. A clone size is listed for some rows: how often the clone was seen (once, few, many), or a class if it is expanded.

d_call,j_call,v_call,clone_size,cdr3_aa,cdr3_nt
.,TRBJ1-1,TRBV6-6,.,CASSLPPGTKDEAFF,TGTGCCAGCAGTTTACCACCCGGGACTAAGGACGAAGCTTTCTTT
.,TRBJ1-1,TRBV12-3/TRBV12-4,many,CASIPGVNTEAFF,TGTGCCAGCATCCCGGGGGTGAACACTGAAGCTTTCTTT
.,TRBJ2-5,TRBV12-3/TRBV12-4,.,CASRPDREDETQYF,TGTGCCAGCAGACCTGACAGGGAGGACGAGACCCAGTACTTC
TRBD2,TRBJ2-1,TRBV10-3,many,CAISDGGSRSEQFF,TGTGCCATCAGTGATGGCGGGAGCCGCAGTGAGCAGTTCTTC
.,TRBJ1-1,TRBV27,many,CASQTGNTEAFF,TGTGCCAGCCAAACAGGGAACACTGAAGCTTTCTTT
.,TRBJ1-1,TRBV5-1,many,CASSFGPEGTEAFF,TGCGCCAGCAGCTTTGGCCCAGAGGGCACTGAAGCTTTCTTT
.,TRBJ1-1,TRBV4-1,many,CASSPGAGNTEAFF,TGCGCCAGCAGCCCCGGGGCCGGGAACACTGAAGCTTTCTTT
.,TRBJ2-7,TRBV6-1,.,CASSEVGHEQYF,TGTGCCAGCAGTGAGGTTGGCCACGAGCAGTACTTC
.,TRBJ2-7,TRBV12-3/TRBV12-4,many,CASSLTPGDEQYF,TGTGCCAGCAGTTTGACACCGGGGGACGAGCAGTACTTC
TRBD2,TRBJ2-7,TRBV27,few,CASSFWLAGTYEQYF,TGTGCCAGCAGTTTCTGGCTAGCGGGGACCTACGAGCAGTACTTC
.,TRBJ2-7,TRBV3-1,many,CASSYSITSYEQYF,TGTGCCAGCAGCTACTCAATAACCTCCTACGAGCAGTACTTC
TRBD2,TRBJ2-3,TRBV5-4,many,CASSREASGRDTQYF,TGTGCCAGCAGCAGGGAGGCTAGCGGGAGGGATACGCAGTATTTT
.,TRBJ1-2,TRBV20-1,few,CSARDTGLPHGYTF,TGCAGTGCTAGAGATACGGGGCTCCCTCATGGCTACACCTTC
TRBD2,TRBJ2-1,TRBV10-2,many,CASSGSGRAYNEQFF,TGCGCCAGCAGTGGGAGCGGGAGGGCCTACAATGAGCAGTTCTTC
.,TRBJ1-5,TRBV10-2,many,CASSGVLNQPQHF,TGCGCCAGCAGTGGGGTGCTCAATCAGCCCCAGCATTTT
TRBD2,TRBJ2-1,TRBV5-1,many,CASSLTSGYVNEQFF,TGCGCCAGCAGCTTAACTAGCGGCTACGTCAATGAGCAGTTCTTC
TRBD1,TRBJ1-4,TRBV18,few,CASSQTGQGGEKLFF,TGTGCCAGCTCACAAACAGGACAGGGCGGCGAAAAACTGTTTTTT
.,TRBJ1-5,TRBV6-6,many,CASSPYSNQPQHF,TGTGCCAGCAGTCCCTATAGCAATCAGCCCCAGCATTTT
TRBD1,TRBJ1-1,TRBV30,few,CACRDRNTEAFF,TGTGCCTGCCGGGACAGGAACACTGAAGCTTTCTTT
.,TRBJ2-1,TRBV7-9,many,CASSLGGADLSSYNEQFF,TGTGCCAGCAGCTTAGGTGGAGCGGACCTTAGCTCCTACAATGAGCAGTTCTTC
TRBD1,TRBJ2-3,TRBV4-1,many,CASSQDPDRGGSDTQYF,TGCGCCAGCAGCCAAGATCCTGACAGGGGAGGATCAGATACGCAGTATTTT
.,TRBJ1-5,TRBV27,.,CASSLSFGDASNQPQHF,TGTGCCAGCAGTTTGTCCTTCGGGGATGCAAGCAATCAGCCCCAGCATTTT
.,TRBJ1-1,TRBV4-2,many,CASSQGDINEAFF,TGTGCCAGCAGCCAAGGGGACATAAATGAAGCTTTCTTT
.,TRBJ1-2,TRBV29-1,.,CSVEEGAANYGYTF,TGCAGCGTTGAAGAGGGGGCAGCTAACTATGGCTACACCTTC
TRBD2,TRBJ2-1,TRBV6-4,many,CASSDSRLAAGNEQFF,TGTGCCAGCAGTGACTCTCGGCTAGCGGCCGGCAATGAGCAGTTCTTC
.,TRBJ2-3,TRBV29-1,many,CSVATGREDTQYF,TGCAGCGTTGCAACAGGGAGGGAAGATACGCAGTATTTT
.,TRBJ2-7,TRBV24-1,few,CATRRVEGRAMYSYEQYF,TGTGCCACCAGAAGAGTGGAAGGCAGGGCTATGTACTCCTACGAGCAGTACTTC
.,TRBJ2-7,TRBV6-6,many,CASSYGGTAYEQYF,TGTGCCAGCAGTTACGGCGGGACAGCCTACGAGCAGTACTTC
.,TRBJ1-3,TRBV7-9,many,CASTSGNTIYF,TGTGCCAGCACCAGCGGAAACACCATATATTTT
.,TRBJ2-1,TRBV4-3,few,CASSQGGLHYSYNEQFF,TGCGCCAGCAGCCAAGGGGGCTTACATTACTCCTACAATGAGCAGTTCTTC
TRBD2,TRBJ2-1,TRBV3-1,few,CASSPRREGNEQFF,TGTGCCAGCAGTCCACGGCGGGAGGGCAATGAGCAGTTCTTC
.,TRBJ1-1,TRBV3-1,few,CASSQEQGVNTEAFF,TGTGCCAGCAGCCAAGAACAGGGAGTGAACACTGAAGCTTTCTTT
TRBD1,TRBJ1-1,TRBV6-2/TRBV6-3,few,CASGDRVTEAFF,TGTGCCAGCGGGGACAGGGTCACTGAAGCTTTCTTT
TRBD1,TRBJ1-1,TRBV5-1,few,CATRGQGANTEAFF,TGCGCCACCCGAGGACAGGGGGCGAACACTGAAGCTTTCTTT
.,TRBJ2-2,TRBV7-2,.,CASSIGRDTGELFF,TGTGCCAGCAGCATAGGAAGGGACACCGGGGAGCTGTTTTTT
TRBD1,TRBJ2-7,TRBV30,many,CAWSGDSFYEQYF,TGTGCCTGGAGTGGGGACAGCTTCTACGAGCAGTACTTC
.,TRBJ2-7,TRBV29-1,many,CSVVAATSSYEQYF,TGCAGCGTTGTAGCAGCAACAAGCTCCTACGAGCAGTACTTC
TRBD1,TRBJ2-2,TRBV7-3,.,CASSWDRGQGELFF,TGTGCCAGCAGCTGGGACAGGGGGCAGGGGGAGCTGTTTTTT
.,TRBJ1-4,TRBV19,.,CASSTRRNEKLFF,TGTGCCAGTAGTACTCGGAGGAATGAAAAACTGTTTTTT
TRBD2,TRBJ2-1,TRBV5-1,many,CASSLFSGTYNEQFF,TGCGCCAGCAGCTTGTTTAGCGGGACCTACAATGAGCAGTTCTTC
.,TRBJ1-2,TRBV5-1,many,CASSPLGLGGYTF,TGCGCCAGCAGCCCGCTAGGGCTAGGAGGCTACACCTTC
.,TRBJ1-1,TRBV30,many,CAWSVSGVLEAFF,TGTGCCTGGAGTGTATCAGGGGTACTCGAAGCTTTCTTT
.,TRBJ2-1,TRBV5-1,.,CASSLSGVGYNEQFF,TGCGCCAGCAGCTTGTCGGGAGTTGGCTACAATGAGCAGTTCTTC
TRBD2,TRBJ2-7,TRBV7-2,few,CASSSKAGGDPLEQYF,TGTGCCAGCAGCTCCAAAGCGGGGGGAGACCCCCTCGAGCAGTACTTC
TRBD2,TRBJ2-7,TRBV10-3,many,CAIRPSGRRLEQYF,TGTGCCATCAGACCTAGCGGGAGGAGGTTGGAGCAGTACTTC
.,TRBJ2-7,TRBV10-3,many,CAISEFSAYEEQYF,TGTGCCATCAGTGAGTTTAGTGCTTACGAGGAGCAGTACTTC
.,TRBJ1-1,TRBV5-1,many,CASSLILNTEAFF,TGCGCCAGCAGCTTGATTTTGAACACTGAAGCTTTCTTT
TRBD1,TRBJ1-5,TRBV20-1,many,CSASVGTGEFEPQHF,TGCAGTGCTAGTGTTGGGACAGGGGAATTCGAGCCCCAGCATTTT
TRBD2,TRBJ2-1,TRBV15,few,CATSPLAGAREQFF,TGTGCCACCAGCCCACTAGCGGGAGCTCGGGAGCAGTTCTTC
TRBD1,TRBJ1-2,TRBV5-1,many,CASSLEQGVGGYTF,TGCGCCAGCAGCTTGGAACAGGGGGTAGGAGGCTACACCTTC
.,TRBJ2-1,TRBV24-1,many,CATSGPWGNEQFF,TGTGCCACCAGTGGTCCCTGGGGAAATGAGCAGTTCTTC